The 21 T cell receptor beta chains presented below share a single source sample, sequenced in a study of blood T cells in healthy people across ages. A J-beta primer mix and a sample-barcoded 5' primer were used in a second PCR of roughly 6 to 11 cycles. Each CDR3 protein gets one entry after TCRdb re-called the 5' RACE reads with MiXCR. The sample yields about 1.8 million distinct CDR3 sequences, roughly 49% seen once. The sequenced sample was blood. The receptors derive from a woman between 40 and 50 years old in good health.

In its sample, this clonotype was seen a few times. This sequence joins TRBV4-2 and TRBJ2-7; 7 nucleotides align to TRBD2. The germline V gene encodes CDR1 LGHNA and CDR2 YNFKEQ. CDR3 length: 13 residues. J lost 6 bases, V lost 3 bases, and 5 bases had no gene match. Here the CDR3 reads CASSHLSGREQYF. As DNA, the CDR3 is TGTGCCAGCAGCCACCTTAGCGGGCGCGAGCAGTACTTC.

This chain connects TRBV10-3 to TRBJ2-1; the D call may be TRBD1 or TRBD2 (5 bases each). Germline CDR1 is ENHRY and CDR2 is SYGVKD. The CDR3 runs to 15 residues. Deletions cut 7 bases from V and 0 bases from J, with 13 bases between. DNA for the CDR3: TGTGCCATCAACCGGGGCGGCAGCTCCTACAATGAGCAGTTCTTC. Amino acids: CAINRGGSSYNEQFF.

This clonotype has more than one count but fewer than ten. The V call is TRBV4-2, the J call TRBJ2-7; D might be TRBD1 (5 bases). The CDR3 spans 14 residues. Between the trimmed V and J ends, which lost 1 base and 5 bases, there was a span of 12 bases. In germline, CDR1 is LGHNA, CDR2 YNFKEQ. DNA of the CDR3: TGTGCCAGCAGCCAAGGACCAGGGTACGACGAGCAGTACTTC. It specifies CASSQGPGYDEQYF.

This clonotype was observed a few times. This chain joins TRBV10-3 and TRBJ1-2; D unclear. Trimming shortened V by 3 bases and J by 0 bases, and 11 bases separated the two germline ends. CDR1 is ENHRY and CDR2 is SYGVKD in the germline V gene. CDR3 length: 15 amino acids. The DNA for the CDR3 is TGTGCCATCAGTGATATAAGCCTCTCTAACTATGGCTACACCTTC. Translated: CAISDISLSNYGYTF.

This clonotype was picked up a small number of times. This chain's CDR3 is CASSQDVRSDTQYF. The CDR3 DNA follows: TGCGCCAGCAGCCAAGATGTACGTTCAGATACGCAGTATTTT. V gene TRBV4-3 combines with J gene TRBJ2-3; D gene unclear. The germline V and J ends were trimmed by 0 bases and 4 bases, with 8 bases remaining between them. Germline lookup yields CDR1 LGHNA and CDR2 YSLEER. The CDR3 has 14 amino acids.

This chain joins TRBV5-1 and TRBJ2-5; D uncertain. The V gene's germline CDR1 is SGHRS and CDR2 YFSETQ. The V end was cut by 4 bases, the J end by 5 bases, with 9 bases between. There are 12 residues in the CDR3. CDR3 protein: CASSRAMETQYF. CDR3 coding DNA: TGCGCCAGCAGCAGGGCTATGGAGACCCAGTACTTC.

The chain combines TRBV4-3 with TRBJ1-2; D is perhaps TRBD1 (5 bases). Trimming removed 4 bases from V and 4 bases from J, with 13 bases in between. Per germline, CDR1 LGHNA and CDR2 YSLEER. The CDR3 is 14 residues long. The DNA of the CDR3 is TGCGCCAGCAGCCGAGAGCAGGGACCCTATGGCTACACCTTC. Translated: CASSREQGPYGYTF.

The DNA of the CDR3 is TGCGCCAGCAGCCTCGGGACAGGGGGACCACTCGTCAATGAGCAGTTCTTC. This encodes CASSLGTGGPLVNEQFF. This chain links TRBV4-1 with TRBJ2-1; 11 bases are a match to TRBD1. The CDR3 consists of 17 residues. V lost 4 bases to trimming and J lost 6 bases; unmatched junction nucleotides: 11. Germline CDR1 and CDR2: MGHRA and YSYEKL.

The sample holds a few counts of this clonotype. This CDR3 is CASSLLSGQGAYEQYF. CDR3 DNA: TGTGCCAGCAGTCTCTTAAGTGGACAGGGGGCCTACGAGCAGTACTTC. The rearrangement joins TRBV28 to TRBJ2-7, with 10 nucleotides matching TRBD1. Per the germline V gene, CDR1 is MDHEN and CDR2 is SYDVKM. This CDR3 has 16 amino acids. V was clipped by 5 bases and J by 2 bases; unmatched bases: 9.

This clonotype has a handful of counts. The rearrangement uses TRBV7-2 and TRBJ2-3; D might be TRBD2 (6 bases). Per germline, CDR1 SGHTA and CDR2 FQGNSA. CDR3 length equals 15 residues. V was shortened by 1 base and J by 7 bases, with 15 bases between the two germline ends. The CDR3: CASSLEFGGANTQYF. The CDR3 DNA is TGTGCCAGCAGCTTAGAATTCGGGGGAGCTAATACGCAGTATTTT. Using reference TRBV7-2 and TRBJ2-3 for the parts outside the CDR3, the full variable domain is GAGVSQSPSNKVTEKGKDVELRCDPISGHTALYWYRQSLGQGLEFLIYFQGNSAPDKSGLPSDRFSAERTGGSVSTLTIQRTQQEDSAVYLCASSLEFGGANTQYFGPGTRLTVL.

DNA of the CDR3: TGCAGTGCTAGAGACACCCGGGACGGCTACGAGCAGTACTTC. Translating gives CSARDTRDGYEQYF. V and J are TRBV20-1 and TRBJ2-7; perhaps D is TRBD1 or TRBD2 (5 bases each). V gave up 0 bases and J gave up 3 bases, with 12 bases separating them. The CDR3 covers 14 residues. Germline lookup yields CDR1 DFQATT and CDR2 SNEGSKA (reference sequence).

The chain links TRBV4-3 to TRBJ2-3; possibly TRBD1 for D (5 bases). CDR1 is LGHNA and CDR2 is YSLEER in the germline V gene. V gave up 4 bases and J gave up 4 bases, with 18 bases separating them. The CDR3 contains 16 residues. The CDR3 is CASSRHLPGKPDTQYF. CDR3 coding DNA: TGCGCCAGCAGCCGCCACCTTCCAGGGAAGCCAGATACGCAGTATTTT.

This chain uses TRBV7-9 with TRBJ2-1; 11 nucleotides match TRBD1. The germline CDR1 and CDR2 sequences are SEHNR and FQNEAQ (reference sequence). The CDR3 covers 18 residues. The J segment lost 6 bases and the V segment lost 5 bases, leaving 15 bases of the junction unmatched. In nucleotides, the CDR3 is TGTGCCAGCAGCCCTTTGGGGTCGGACAGGGGGCCGGTCAATGAGCAGTTCTTC. As protein: CASSPLGSDRGPVNEQFF.

V usage is TRBV7-2 and J usage is TRBJ2-1; 10 positions match TRBD2. The CDR3 has 14 amino acids. Losses at the gene ends were 5 bases for V and 6 bases for J; bases not matched to a gene: 4. Germline CDR1 and CDR2: SGHTA and FQGNSA. DNA for the CDR3: TGTGCCAGCAGCCAGCGGGGGGGCCTCAATGAGCAGTTCTTC. Amino acid sequence: CASSQRGGLNEQFF.

The chain employs TRBV11-1 and TRBJ1-4, with 7 bases aligning to TRBD1. The CDR3 runs 14 residues. Germline V lookup: CDR1 SGHAT, CDR2 FQDESV (reference sequence). J lost 5 bases, V lost 7 bases, and 7 bases had no gene match. For the CDR3, the DNA is TGTGCCAGCAACCGGACAGGAACAAATGAAAAACTGTTTTTT. The encoded protein is CASNRTGTNEKLFF.

The chain carries TRBV20-1 and TRBJ2-1; 11 bases are a match to TRBD2. Germline CDR1 DFQATT, CDR2 SNEGSKA (reference sequence). This CDR3 contains 16 residues. V lost 0 bases to trimming and J lost 6 bases; unmatched junction nucleotides: 7. Written as DNA, the CDR3 is TGCAGTGCTAGAGATCTCGCTAGCGGGGGGTCCAATGAGCAGTTCTTC. Protein product: CSARDLASGGSNEQFF.

V gene TRBV7-2 combines with J gene TRBJ1-2, with D possibly matching TRBD1 (6 bases). Trimming cost V 1 base and J 8 bases, with 17 bases left between them. Germline CDR1 SGHTA, CDR2 FQGNSA. The CDR3 has 15 residues. This CDR3 reads CASSLGRGAREGYTF. The DNA for the CDR3 is TGTGCCAGCAGCTTAGGACGGGGGGCAAGGGAGGGCTACACCTTC.

The chain employs TRBV6-6 and TRBJ2-3; no clear D. This CDR3 region has 13 residues. CDR1 MNHNY and CDR2 SVGAGI come from the germline V gene (reference sequence). V shed 5 bases and J shed 1 base, with 7 bases lying between them. The CDR3 DNA reads as TGTGCCAGCAGTGACGTCCGCACAGATACGCAGTATTTT. Protein sequence: CASSDVRTDTQYF.

The V call is TRBV5-5, the J call TRBJ2-3; D possibly corresponds to TRBD1 (6 bases). V was cut by 0 bases and J by 5 bases, with 13 bases left in between. Germline CDR1 and CDR2: SGHKS and YYEKEE (reference sequence). The CDR3 has 15 residues. CDR3 DNA: TGTGCCAGCAGCTTGGCCTGGGGGCTTGGAGATACGCAGTATTTT. It encodes CASSLAWGLGDTQYF.

The chain is built from TRBV27 and TRBJ2-7, with 10 bases lining up with TRBD2. In germline, CDR1 is MNHEY, CDR2 SMNVEV (reference sequence). V trimming: 6 bases; J trimming: 4 bases; junction bases outside the gene matches: 6. This CDR3 is 14 amino acids long. The CDR3 DNA is TGTGCCAGCAGCTATAGCGGGGGGATGTACGAGCAGTACTTC. The encoded protein is CASSYSGGMYEQYF.

The V and J genes are TRBV28 and TRBJ2-2; 7 bases map to TRBD1. The germline CDR1 and CDR2 sequences are MDHEN and SYDVKM. The CDR3 is 15 amino acids. V gave up 6 bases and J gave up 4 bases; unmatched junction bases: 8. The CDR3 region has the DNA TGTGCCAGCAGAGCGGACAGGCCCTTCACCGGGGAGCTGTTTTTT. Protein sequence: CASRADRPFTGELFF.